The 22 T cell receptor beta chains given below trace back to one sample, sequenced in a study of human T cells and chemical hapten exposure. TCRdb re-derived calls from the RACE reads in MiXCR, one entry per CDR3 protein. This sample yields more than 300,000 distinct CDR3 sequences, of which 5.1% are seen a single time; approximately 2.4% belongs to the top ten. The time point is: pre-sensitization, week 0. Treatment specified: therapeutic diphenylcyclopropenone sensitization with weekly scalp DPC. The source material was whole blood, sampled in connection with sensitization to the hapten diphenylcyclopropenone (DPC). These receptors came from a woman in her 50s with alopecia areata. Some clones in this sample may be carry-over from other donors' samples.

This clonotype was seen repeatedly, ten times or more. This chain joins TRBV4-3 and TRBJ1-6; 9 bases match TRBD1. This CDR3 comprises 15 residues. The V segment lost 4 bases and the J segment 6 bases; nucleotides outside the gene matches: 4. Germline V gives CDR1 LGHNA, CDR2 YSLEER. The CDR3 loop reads CASSPEQGANSPLHF. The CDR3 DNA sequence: TGCGCCAGCAGCCCAGAACAGGGGGCTAATTCACCCCTCCACTTT.

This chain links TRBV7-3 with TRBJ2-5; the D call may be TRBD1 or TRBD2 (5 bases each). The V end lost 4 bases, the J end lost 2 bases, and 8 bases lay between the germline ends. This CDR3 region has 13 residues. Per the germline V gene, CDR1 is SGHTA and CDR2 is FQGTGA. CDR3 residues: CASSWGRQETQYF. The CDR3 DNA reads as TGTGCCAGCAGCTGGGGGAGACAAGAGACCCAGTACTTC.

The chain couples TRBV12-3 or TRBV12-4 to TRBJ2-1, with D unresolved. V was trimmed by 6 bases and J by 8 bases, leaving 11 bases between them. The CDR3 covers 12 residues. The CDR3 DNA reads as TGTGCCAGCAGGTGGGATGGAGATGAGCAGTTCTTC. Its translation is CASRWDGDEQFF.

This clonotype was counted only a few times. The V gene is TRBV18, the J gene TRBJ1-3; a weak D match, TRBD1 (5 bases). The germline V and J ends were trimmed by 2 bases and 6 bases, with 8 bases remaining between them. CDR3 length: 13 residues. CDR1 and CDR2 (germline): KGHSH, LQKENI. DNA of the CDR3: TGTGCCAGCTCACCAGGGGCGGAAAACACCATATATTTT. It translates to CASSPGAENTIYF.

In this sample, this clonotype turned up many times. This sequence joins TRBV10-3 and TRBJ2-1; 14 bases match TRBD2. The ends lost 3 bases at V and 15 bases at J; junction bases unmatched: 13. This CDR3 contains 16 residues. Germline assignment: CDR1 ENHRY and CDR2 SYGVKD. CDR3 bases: TGTGCCATCAGTGAAGGACTAGCGGGAGGATCTTTCGTTCTGTTCTTC. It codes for CAISEGLAGGSFVLFF.

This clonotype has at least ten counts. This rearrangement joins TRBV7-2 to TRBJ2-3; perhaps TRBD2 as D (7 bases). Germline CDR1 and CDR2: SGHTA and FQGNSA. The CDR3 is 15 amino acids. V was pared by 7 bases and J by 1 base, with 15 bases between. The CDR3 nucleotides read TGTGCCAGCACCCGGGGGGCGGGGGGCACAGATACGCAGTATTTT. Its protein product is CASTRGAGGTDTQYF.

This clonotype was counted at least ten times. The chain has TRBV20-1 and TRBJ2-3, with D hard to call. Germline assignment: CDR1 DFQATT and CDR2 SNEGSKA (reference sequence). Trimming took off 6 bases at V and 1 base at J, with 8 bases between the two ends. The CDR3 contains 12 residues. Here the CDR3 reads CSAPTGTDTQYF. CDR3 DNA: TGCAGTGCCCCGACCGGCACAGATACGCAGTATTTT.

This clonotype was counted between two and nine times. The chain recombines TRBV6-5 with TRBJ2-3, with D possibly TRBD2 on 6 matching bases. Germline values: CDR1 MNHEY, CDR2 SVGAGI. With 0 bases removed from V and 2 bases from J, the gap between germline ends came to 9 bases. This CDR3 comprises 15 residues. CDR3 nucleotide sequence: TGTGCCAGCAGTTACTCGAGGGACTTCACAGATACGCAGTATTTT. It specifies CASSYSRDFTDTQYF.

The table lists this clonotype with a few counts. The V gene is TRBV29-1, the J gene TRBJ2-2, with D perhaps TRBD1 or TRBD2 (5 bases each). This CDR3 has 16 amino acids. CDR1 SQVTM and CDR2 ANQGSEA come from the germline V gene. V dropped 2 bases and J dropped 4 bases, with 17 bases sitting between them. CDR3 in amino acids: CSVEFGTALGTGELFF. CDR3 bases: TGCAGCGTTGAATTCGGGACGGCCCTAGGCACCGGGGAGCTGTTTTTT.

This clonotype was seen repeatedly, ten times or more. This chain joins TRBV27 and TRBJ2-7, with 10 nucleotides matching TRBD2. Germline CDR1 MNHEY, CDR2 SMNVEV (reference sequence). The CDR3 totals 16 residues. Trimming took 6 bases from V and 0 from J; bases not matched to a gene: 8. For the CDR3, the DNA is TGTGCCAGCAGCCCCAGCGGGGGGGCCCTCTCCTACGAGCAGTACTTC. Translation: CASSPSGGALSYEQYF.

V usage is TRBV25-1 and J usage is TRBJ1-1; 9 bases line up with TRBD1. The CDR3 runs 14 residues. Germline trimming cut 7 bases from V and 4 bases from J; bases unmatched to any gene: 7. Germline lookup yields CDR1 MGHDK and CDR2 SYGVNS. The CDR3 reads CASTLTGGITEAFF. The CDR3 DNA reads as TGTGCCAGCACCCTTACAGGGGGCATCACTGAAGCTTTCTTT.

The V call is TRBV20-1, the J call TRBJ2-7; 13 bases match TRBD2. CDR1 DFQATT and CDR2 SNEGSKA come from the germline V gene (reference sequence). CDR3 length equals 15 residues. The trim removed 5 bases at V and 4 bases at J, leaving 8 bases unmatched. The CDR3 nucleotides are TGCAGTGCTCGCAAAGCGGGACTAGCGGGATACGAGCAGTACTTC. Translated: CSARKAGLAGYEQYF.

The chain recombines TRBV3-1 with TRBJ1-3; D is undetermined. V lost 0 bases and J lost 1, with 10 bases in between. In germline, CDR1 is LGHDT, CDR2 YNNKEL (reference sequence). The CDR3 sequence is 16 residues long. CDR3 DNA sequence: TGTGCCAGCAGCCAAGATCTGGGCGGTTCTGGAAACACCATATATTTT. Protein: CASSQDLGGSGNTIYF. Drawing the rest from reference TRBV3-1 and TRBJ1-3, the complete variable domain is DTAVSQTPKYLVTQMGNDKSIKCEQNLGHDTMYWYKQDSKKFLKIMFSYNNKELIINETVPNRFSPKSPDKAHLNLHINSLELGDSAVYFCASSQDLGGSGNTIYFGEGSWLTVV.

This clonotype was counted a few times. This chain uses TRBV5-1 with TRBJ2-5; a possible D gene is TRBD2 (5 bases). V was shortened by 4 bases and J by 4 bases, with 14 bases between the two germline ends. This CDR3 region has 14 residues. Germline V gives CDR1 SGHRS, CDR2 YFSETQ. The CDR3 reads CASSVRTASETQYF. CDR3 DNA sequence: TGCGCCAGCAGCGTGCGGACTGCCTCAGAGACCCAGTACTTC.

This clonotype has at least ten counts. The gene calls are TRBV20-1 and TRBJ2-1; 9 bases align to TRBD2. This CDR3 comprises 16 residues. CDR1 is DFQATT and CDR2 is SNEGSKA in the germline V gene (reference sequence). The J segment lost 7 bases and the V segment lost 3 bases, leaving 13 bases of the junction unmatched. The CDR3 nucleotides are TGCAGTGCTAGTGGCGGAAGGGCGGGAGGGAGGAATGAGCAGTTCTTC. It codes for CSASGGRAGGRNEQFF.

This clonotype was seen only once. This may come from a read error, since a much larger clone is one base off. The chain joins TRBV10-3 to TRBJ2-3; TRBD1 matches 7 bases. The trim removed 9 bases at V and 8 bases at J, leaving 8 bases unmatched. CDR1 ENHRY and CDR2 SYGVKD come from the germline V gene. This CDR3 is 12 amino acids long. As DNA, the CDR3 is TGTGCCATACAGGGGAGTTCGGTTACGCAGTATTTT. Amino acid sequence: CAIQGSSVTQYF.

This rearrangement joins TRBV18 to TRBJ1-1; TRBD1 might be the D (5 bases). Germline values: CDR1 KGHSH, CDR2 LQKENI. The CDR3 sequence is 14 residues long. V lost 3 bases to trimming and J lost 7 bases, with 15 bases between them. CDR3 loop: CASSPVNLRGEAFF. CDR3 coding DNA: TGTGCCAGCTCACCGGTTAACCTAAGGGGTGAAGCTTTCTTT.

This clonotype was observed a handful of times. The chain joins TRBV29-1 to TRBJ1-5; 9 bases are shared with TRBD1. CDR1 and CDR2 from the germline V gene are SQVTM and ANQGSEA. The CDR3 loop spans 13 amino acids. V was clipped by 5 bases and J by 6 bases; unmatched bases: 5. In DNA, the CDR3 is TGCAGCGTTAAACAGGGGGCAGGTCAGCCCCAGCATTTT. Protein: CSVKQGAGQPQHF.

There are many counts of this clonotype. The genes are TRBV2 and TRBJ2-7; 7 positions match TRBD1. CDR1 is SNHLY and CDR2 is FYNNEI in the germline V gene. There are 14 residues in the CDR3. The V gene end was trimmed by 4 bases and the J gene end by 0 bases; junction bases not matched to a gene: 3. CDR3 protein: CASSADRRSYEQYF. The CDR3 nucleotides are TGTGCCAGCAGTGCGGACAGGCGCTCCTACGAGCAGTACTTC.

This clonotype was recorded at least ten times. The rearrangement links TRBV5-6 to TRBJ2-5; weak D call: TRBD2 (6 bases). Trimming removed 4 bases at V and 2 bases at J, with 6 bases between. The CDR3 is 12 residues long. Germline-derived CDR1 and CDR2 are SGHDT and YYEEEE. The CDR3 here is CASSGGQETQYF. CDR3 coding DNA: TGTGCCAGCAGCGGAGGGCAAGAGACCCAGTACTTC.

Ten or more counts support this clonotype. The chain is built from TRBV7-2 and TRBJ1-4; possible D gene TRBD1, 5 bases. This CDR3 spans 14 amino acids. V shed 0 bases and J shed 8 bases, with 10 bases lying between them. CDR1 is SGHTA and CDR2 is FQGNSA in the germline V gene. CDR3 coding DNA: TGTGCCAGCAGCTTAGCCTCAGGGAGGGAAAAACTGTTTTTT. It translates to CASSLASGREKLFF.

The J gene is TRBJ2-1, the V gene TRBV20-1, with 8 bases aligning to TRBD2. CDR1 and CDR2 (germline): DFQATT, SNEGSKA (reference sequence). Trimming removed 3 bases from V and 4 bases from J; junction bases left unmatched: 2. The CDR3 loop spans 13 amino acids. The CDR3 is CSASGREYNEQFF. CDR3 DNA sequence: TGCAGTGCTAGCGGGAGGGAATACAATGAGCAGTTCTTC.